This entry describes one TCR beta chain. Its target is unknown. Some clones are missing from TCRdb's copy, which holds only in-frame ones; the method was immunoSEQ multiplex PCR. The table has 25,000 to 35,000 clones, approximately 83% seen once. The sample originates from a study of tissue T cells after allogeneic stem cell transplantation. About the research overall: Several unmodified and three CD34-selected T-cell-depleted grafts went to graft-versus-host disease patients. Smaller viable blood or marrow samples skipped sorting for direct DNA extraction.

Study results and limitations: Some tissue clones might be persisting host cells; their alloreactivity or antigen specificity was not determined. Motif-based clustering found tissue-specific repertoire signatures shared across patients, though few clones were shared.

V lost 0 bases to trimming and J lost 5 bases; unmatched junction nucleotides: 10. Germline V lookup: CDR1 SGHNT, CDR2 YYREEE (reference sequence). The CDR3 is made up of 16 amino acids. The source is a woman between 18 and 55 years old who later had graft-versus-host disease after an allogeneic stem cell transplant. This specimen consisted of blood, obtained before transplantation. The chain links TRBV5-4 to TRBJ2-5, with 7 bases that match TRBD1. CDR3 sequence: CASSLATGVLAETQYF. As DNA, the CDR3 is TGTGCCAGCAGCTTGGCCACAGGGGTCCTGGCCGAGACCCAGTACTTC.